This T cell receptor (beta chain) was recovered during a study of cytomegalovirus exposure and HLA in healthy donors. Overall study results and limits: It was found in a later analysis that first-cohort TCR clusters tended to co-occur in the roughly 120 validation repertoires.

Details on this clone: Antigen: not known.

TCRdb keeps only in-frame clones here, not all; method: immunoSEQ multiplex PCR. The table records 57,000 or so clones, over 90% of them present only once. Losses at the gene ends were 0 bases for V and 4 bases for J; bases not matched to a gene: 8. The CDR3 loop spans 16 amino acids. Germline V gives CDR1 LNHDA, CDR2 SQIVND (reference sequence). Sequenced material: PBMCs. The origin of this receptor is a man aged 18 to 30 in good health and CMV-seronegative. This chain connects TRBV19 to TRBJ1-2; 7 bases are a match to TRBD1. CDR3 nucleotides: TGTGCCAGTAGTATAGATGGGCGGGACAGTGGCTATGGCTACACCTTC. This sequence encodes CASSIDGRDSGYGYTF.